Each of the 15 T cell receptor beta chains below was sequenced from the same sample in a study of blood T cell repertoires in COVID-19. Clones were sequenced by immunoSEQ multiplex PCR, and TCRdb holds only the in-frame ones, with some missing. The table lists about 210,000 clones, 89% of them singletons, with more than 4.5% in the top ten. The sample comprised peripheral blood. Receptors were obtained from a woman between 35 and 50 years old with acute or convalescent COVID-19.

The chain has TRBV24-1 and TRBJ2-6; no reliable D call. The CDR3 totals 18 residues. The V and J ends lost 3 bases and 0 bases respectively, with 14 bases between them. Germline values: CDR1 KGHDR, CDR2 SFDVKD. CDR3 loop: CATSDPRAVISGANVLTF. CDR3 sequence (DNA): TGTGCCACCAGTGATCCCCGCGCGGTAATCTCTGGGGCCAACGTCCTGACTTTC.

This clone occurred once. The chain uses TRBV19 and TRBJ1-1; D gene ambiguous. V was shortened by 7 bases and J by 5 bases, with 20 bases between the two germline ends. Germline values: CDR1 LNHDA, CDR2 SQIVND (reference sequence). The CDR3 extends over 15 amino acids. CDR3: CASIPVGSGRTEAFF. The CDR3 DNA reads TGTGCCAGTATTCCCGTTGGGAGTGGGAGGACTGAAGCTTTCTTT.

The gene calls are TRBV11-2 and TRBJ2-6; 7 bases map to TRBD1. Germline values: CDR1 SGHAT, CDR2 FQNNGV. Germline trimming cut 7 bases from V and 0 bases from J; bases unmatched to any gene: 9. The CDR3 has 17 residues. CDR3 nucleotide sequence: TGTGCCAGCAACCCGACAGGGCTAGTCTCTGGGGCCAACGTCCTGACTTTC. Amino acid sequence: CASNPTGLVSGANVLTF.

CDR3 coding DNA: TGTGCCAGCAGTGAACGCAGGGTCTCTGGAAACACCATATATTTT. It is translated as CASSERRVSGNTIYF. V and J are TRBV2 and TRBJ1-3, with TRBD1 as a possible D gene (5 bases). V was trimmed by 2 bases and J by 0 bases, leaving 8 bases between them. The CDR3 totals 15 residues. Looked up from germline, CDR1 is SNHLY and CDR2 is FYNNEI.

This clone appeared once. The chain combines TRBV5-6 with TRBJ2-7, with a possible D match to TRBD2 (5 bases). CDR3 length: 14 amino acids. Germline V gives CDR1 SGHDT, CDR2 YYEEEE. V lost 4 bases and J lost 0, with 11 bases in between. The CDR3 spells CASSRRRGSYEQYV. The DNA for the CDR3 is TGTGCCAGCAGCAGAAGACGGGGCTCCTACGAGCAGTACGTC.

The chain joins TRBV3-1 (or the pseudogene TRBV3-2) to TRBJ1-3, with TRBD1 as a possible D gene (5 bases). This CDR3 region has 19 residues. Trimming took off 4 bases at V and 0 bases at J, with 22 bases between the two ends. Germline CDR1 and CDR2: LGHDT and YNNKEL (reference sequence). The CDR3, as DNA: TGTGCCAGCAGCCCCCAGTCACCCCTCGACAGAAGCTCTGGAAACACCATATATTTT. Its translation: CASSPQSPLDRSSGNTIYF.

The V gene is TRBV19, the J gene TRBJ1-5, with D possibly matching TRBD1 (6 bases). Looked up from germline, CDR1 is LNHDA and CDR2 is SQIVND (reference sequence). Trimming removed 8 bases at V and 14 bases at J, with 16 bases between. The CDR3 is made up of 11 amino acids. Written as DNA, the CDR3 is TGTGCCAGTGCCGCAGGGGCGTTGGAGCATTTT. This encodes CASAAGALEHF.

The DNA for the CDR3 is TGTGCCAGCAGTCCAGGCCGGGGGATCGCTGAAGCTTTCTTT. Protein: CASSPGRGIAEAFF. The chain has TRBV2 and TRBJ1-1, with D possibly being TRBD1 (5 bases). With 5 bases removed from V and 6 bases from J, the gap between germline ends came to 16 bases. Germline CDR1 SNHLY, CDR2 FYNNEI. The CDR3 spans 14 residues.

CDR3 DNA: TGTGCCATCAGTGATGGGGCTAGCGGGAGGACAGATACGCAGTATTTT. As protein: CAISDGASGRTDTQYF. The chain carries TRBV10-3 and TRBJ2-3; 11 bases are shared with TRBD2. Germline V gives CDR1 ENHRY, CDR2 SYGVKD. This CDR3 comprises 16 residues. The V gene end was trimmed by 3 bases and the J gene end by 3 bases; junction bases not matched to a gene: 5.

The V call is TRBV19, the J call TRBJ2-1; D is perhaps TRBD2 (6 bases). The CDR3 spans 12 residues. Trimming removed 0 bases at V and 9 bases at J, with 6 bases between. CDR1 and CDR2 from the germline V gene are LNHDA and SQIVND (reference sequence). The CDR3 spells CASSIEGGEQFF. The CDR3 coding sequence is TGTGCCAGTAGTATAGAGGGAGGTGAGCAGTTCTTC.

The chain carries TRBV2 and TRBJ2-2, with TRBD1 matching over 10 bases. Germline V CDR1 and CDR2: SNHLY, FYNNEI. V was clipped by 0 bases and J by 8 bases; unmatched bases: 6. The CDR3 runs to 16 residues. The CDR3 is CASSEATGGAFGELFF. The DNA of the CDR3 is TGTGCCAGCAGTGAAGCGACAGGGGGCGCTTTTGGGGAGCTGTTTTTT. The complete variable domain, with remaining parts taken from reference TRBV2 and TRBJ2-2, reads EPEVTQTPSHQVTQMGQEVILRCVPISNHLYFYWYRQILGQKVEFLVSFYNNEISEKSEIFDDQFSVERPDGSNFTLKIRSTKLEDSAMYFCASSEATGGAFGELFFGEGSRLTVL.

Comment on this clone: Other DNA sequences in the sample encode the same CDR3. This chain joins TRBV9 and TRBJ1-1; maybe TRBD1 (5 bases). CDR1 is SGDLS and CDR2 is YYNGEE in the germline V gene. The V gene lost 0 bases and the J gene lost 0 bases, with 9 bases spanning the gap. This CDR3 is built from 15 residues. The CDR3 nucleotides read TGTGCCAGCAGCGTAGGTGACAGCATGAACACTGAAGCTTTCTTT. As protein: CASSVGDSMNTEAFF.

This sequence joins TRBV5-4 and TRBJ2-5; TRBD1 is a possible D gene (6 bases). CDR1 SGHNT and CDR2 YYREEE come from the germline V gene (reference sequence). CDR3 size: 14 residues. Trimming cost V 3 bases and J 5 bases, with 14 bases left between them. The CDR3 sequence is CASSSRGFVETQYF. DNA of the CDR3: TGTGCCAGCAGCTCGAGGGGGTTCGTGGAGACCCAGTACTTC.

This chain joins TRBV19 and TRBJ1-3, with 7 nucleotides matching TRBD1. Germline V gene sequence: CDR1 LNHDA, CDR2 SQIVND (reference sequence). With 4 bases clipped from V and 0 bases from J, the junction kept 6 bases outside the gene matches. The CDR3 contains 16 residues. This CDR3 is CASSTSGQSSGNTIYF. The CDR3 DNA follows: TGTGCCAGTAGTACGTCGGGACAGAGCTCTGGAAACACCATATATTTT.

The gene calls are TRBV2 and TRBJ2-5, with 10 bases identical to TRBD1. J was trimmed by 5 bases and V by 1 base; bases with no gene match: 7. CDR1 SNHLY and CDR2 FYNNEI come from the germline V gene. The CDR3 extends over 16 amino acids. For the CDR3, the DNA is TGTGCCAGCAGTGAAGAGGAGACAGGGGGCAGGGAGACCCAGTACTTC. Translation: CASSEEETGGRETQYF.